This T cell receptor beta chain was profiled in a study of blood T cell repertoires in COVID-19. The wider study: Sites across the United States, Italy and Spain contributed samples from acute and convalescent COVID-19. PBMCs, B-cell-depleted T cells, or T cells were the source of the cDNA or gDNA that made up the material.

The V end lost 3 bases, the J end lost 1 base, and 12 bases lay between the germline ends. The germline V gene has CDR1 MNHNS and CDR2 SASEGT. CDR3 length equals 15 residues. Per the authors' pipeline: The authors estimated nucleated cell counts from reference gene primer amplification. TCRdb's table, derived via immunoSEQ multiplex PCR, lists solely in-frame clones and lacks some. For V, J and clone size, that table is used; D and trimming come from the DNA. The sample consists of some 46,000 clones, approximately 87% of them appearing once. The TCR comes from a human donor in a cohort sampled during active COVID-19. Specimen: peripheral blood. This chain uses TRBV6-1 with TRBJ1-2; no clear D gene. The CDR3 sequence: CASSDWLNVNYGYTF. The CDR3 bases are TGTGCCAGCAGTGATTGGCTCAACGTTAACTATGGCTACACCTTC.